This T cell receptor (beta chain) was documented in a study of blood T cell repertoires in COVID-19. Whole-study context: Acute and convalescent COVID-19 specimens originated in the United States, Italy and Spain. Sources were T cells, B-cell-depleted T cells, or PBMCs; the material itself was cDNA or gDNA.

The CDR3 contains 13 residues. The V gene lost 6 bases and the J gene lost 10 bases, with 13 bases spanning the gap. Per the germline V gene, CDR1 is MNHEY and CDR2 is SMNVEV (reference sequence). Authors' data handling: Scientists estimated how many nucleated cells there were by amplifying reference gene primers. TCRdb's table, derived via immunoSEQ multiplex PCR, lists solely in-frame clones and lacks some. V, J and clone size are those of that table, while D and trimming were read from the DNA. Among around 250,000 clones, about nine tenths were seen once, and the ten largest hold less than 3%. The V gene is TRBV27, the J gene TRBJ1-6, with D possibly TRBD1 on 5 matching bases. The sequencing input was peripheral blood. The receptor was isolated from a woman aged 25 to 45 with active or convalescent COVID-19. For the CDR3, the DNA is TGTGCCAGCAGGGGGGGGGTAGGATCACCCCTCCACTTT. Its protein product is CASRGGVGSPLHF.